The T cell receptor beta chain under discussion was sequenced for a study of cytomegalovirus exposure and HLA in healthy donors. Regarding the study as a whole: According to an earlier analysis, most TCR beta V segments yielded productive rearrangements about 87% or about 30% of the time.

With regard to this clone: Antigen unknown.

This CDR3 comprises 14 residues. V trimming: 6 bases; J trimming: 1 base; junction bases outside the gene matches: 1. CDR1 is SEHNR, CDR2 FQNEAQ, per germline (reference sequence). Primers: 60 Vbeta forward and 13 Jbeta reverse. Repertoires were generated with immunoSEQ multiplex PCR, while TCRdb's copy carries only in-frame clones and drops some. This table holds some 150,000 clones, about 83% found once. This clonotype was sampled from a young woman in good health and CMV-seronegative. The sequenced sample consisted of PBMCs. The chain has TRBV7-9 and TRBJ1-5, with 9 positions matching TRBD1. The CDR3, as DNA: TGTGCCAGCAGGGGGACAGGGAGCAATCAGCCCCAGCATTTT. As protein: CASRGTGSNQPQHF.